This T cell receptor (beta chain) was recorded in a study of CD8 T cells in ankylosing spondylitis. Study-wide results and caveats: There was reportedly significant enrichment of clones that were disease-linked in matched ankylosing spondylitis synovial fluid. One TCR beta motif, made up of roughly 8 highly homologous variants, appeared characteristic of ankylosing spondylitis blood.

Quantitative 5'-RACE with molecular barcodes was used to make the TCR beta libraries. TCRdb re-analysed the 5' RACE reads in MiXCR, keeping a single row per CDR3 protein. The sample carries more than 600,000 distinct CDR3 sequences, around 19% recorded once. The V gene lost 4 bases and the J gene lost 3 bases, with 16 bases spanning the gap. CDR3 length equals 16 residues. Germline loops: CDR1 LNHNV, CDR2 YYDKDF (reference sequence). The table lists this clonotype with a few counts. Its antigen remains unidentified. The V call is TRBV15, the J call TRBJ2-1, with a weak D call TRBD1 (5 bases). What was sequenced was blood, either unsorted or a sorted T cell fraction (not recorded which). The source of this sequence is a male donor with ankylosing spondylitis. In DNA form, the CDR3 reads TGTGCCACCAGCAAATTCCAGGGTCTGGTCTACAATGAGCAGTTCTTC. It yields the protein CATSKFQGLVYNEQFF.